This T cell receptor (beta chain) came from a study of glioma-infiltrating T cells. TCR alpha and beta CDR3 regions were amplified from RNA using iRepertoire nested multiplex PCR. Input was roughly 100-450 ng of tissue mRNA or PBMC total RNA. MiXCR, applied by TCRdb to the multiplex PCR reads, yields one record per CDR3 protein. The sample shows about 99,000 distinct CDR3 sequences, 25% to 35% of them seen only once. A remark on this clonotype: The antigen is undetermined. A much bigger clone sits one base away, suggesting this may be a read error. The conserved closing phenylalanine or tryptophan is absent in this CDR3, likely reflecting a read error.

This CDR3 is 14 amino acids long. V was cut by 4 bases and J by 10 bases, with 19 bases left in between. Germline V gives CDR1 LGHDT, CDR2 YNNKEL (reference sequence). Overall study findings and caveats: Gliomas, especially low-grade, showed above-expected tissue-blood divergence; non-neoplastic patients showed below. Tissue and blood shared very few CDR3 sequences.

This receptor was obtained from a human donor with low-grade glioma or glioblastoma, undergoing nonglioma brain surgery, or in good health (not recorded which). V is TRBV3-1 and J is TRBJ1-2; D is possibly TRBD1 (5 bases). Sequencing used glioma tissue, nonneoplastic brain tissue, or PBMCs (not recorded which). The CDR3 DNA sequence: TGTGCCAGCAGCCGCAAACAGGCGGATGCGGTCTACACCTTA. Translated: CASSRKQADAVYTL.